The T cell receptor (beta chain) described here comes from a study of blood T cells in healthy people across ages (dated by TCRdb to between 2015 and 2016). With regard to the full study: In model experiments, template switching captured roughly one uniquely barcoded TCR beta cDNA molecule for every two T cells. Age-related changes in TCR beta repertoire diversity were measured in the study by deep sequencing normalized with unique cDNA molecular identifiers. The donors were divided into four age groups: young (average around 17 years), middle-aged (approximately 41), aged (about 62) and long-lived (82). To avoid experimental bias, donors of different ages were spread randomly across the sequencing lanes. Using the same blood draw, the study looked at two additional independent replicas of 1 million unique cDNA reads for two donors, one aged 18 to 30 and the other aged 80 or older. General study outcomes and caveats: As age increased, observed TCR beta diversity per million T cells dropped in a roughly linear way, and a significant reduction was already evident by age approximately 40. Estimates of total diversity based on one million sequenced T cells were regarded as lower bounds and as underestimates. Observed TCR beta diversity correlated strongly with the percentage of naive T cells measured by flow cytometry. Conclusive comparison of naive and antigen-experienced compartments was prevented by the profiling of bulk unsorted PBMCs. Compared with the aged group, the long-lived group had more naive CD4+ T cells, fewer expanded clones and increased TCR diversity, a pattern suggesting age selection. Donor CMV infection status was unknown, potentially confounding age-related changes in expanded clonotypes.

The roughly 37 donors, aged about 6 to 95 years, were systemically healthy Caucasian individuals from Russia. Approximately 9 milliliters of peripheral blood were collected from each donor into EDTA-treated Vacutainer tubes. Ficoll-Paque density-gradient centrifugation was used to isolate PBMCs, with at least 6.5 million obtained per sample. Total RNA was extracted from PBMCs with Trizol reagent, with at least 5 micrograms obtained per sample. For every donor, an aliquot of PBMCs went through flow cytometry to measure the percentages of naive CD45RAhigh/CD27high T cells. There are 16 amino acids in the CDR3, from cysteine to phenylalanine inclusive. Only the CDR3 region is kept as DNA, spanning 48 bases read in frame from base 1. CDR1 and CDR2, looked up from the germline V gene, are MGHRA and YSYEKL. V was cut back by 1 base and J by 0 bases, leaving a gap of 10 bases between them. Comment on this clonotype: This clone's antigen is unknown. Qualities for individual bases were not recorded, and no much larger clone is one base off.

Libraries were made using 5' RACE. TCRdb shows the sequencer as Illumina HiSeq 2500. The second PCR ran for about 7 to 11 cycles and used a J-beta primer mix along with a sample-barcoded 5' primer. A template-switch 5' adaptor carrying 12 random nucleotides introduced a unique molecular identifier onto each TCR beta cDNA molecule. At least 3 million CDR3-containing paired-end reads were obtained from each sample. First-strand cDNA synthesis was performed from all RNA using the Mint cDNA synthesis kit, with priming by a TRBC-specific oligonucleotide. After uracil-DNA glycosylase treatment, a first 18-cycle PCR used universal primers M1SS and BC2_uni_R on all cDNA. As for the authors' bioinformatics: For normalization, 1 million high-quality reads were randomly selected from each sample, with every read carrying a distinct molecular identifier. Instead of being binned into consensus sequences, reads with shared molecular identifiers were discarded. MiTCR, run with a Q25 quality threshold and the strictest error-elimination algorithm, handled CDR3 identification, clonotype clustering and error correction. A nonparametric unseen species model with Euler transformation was used to estimate a lower bound on total TCR beta diversity. Clones were called with MiXCR by TCRdb after fastp trimmed the public reads at Q25, and only in-frame beta chains were retained. All rows with the same CDR3 protein become a single entry with the most common DNA and genes. These V and J calls originate from TCRdb's pipeline instead of the authors' own analysis. This sample gives roughly 2 million distinct CDR3 sequences in total; just under 50% of them show up just once. The top ten clones comprise over 2% of the sample.

The material sequenced was blood. This clonotype originated in a woman between 35 and 50 years old in good health. The rearranged chain carries TRBV4-1 and TRBJ2-4; the best D guess is TRBD2, with 7 bases matching. The CDR3 corresponds to CASSQGGGVAKNIQYF. The DNA is TGCGCCAGCAGCCAAGGAGGGGGGGTAGCCAAAAACATTCAGTACTTC.